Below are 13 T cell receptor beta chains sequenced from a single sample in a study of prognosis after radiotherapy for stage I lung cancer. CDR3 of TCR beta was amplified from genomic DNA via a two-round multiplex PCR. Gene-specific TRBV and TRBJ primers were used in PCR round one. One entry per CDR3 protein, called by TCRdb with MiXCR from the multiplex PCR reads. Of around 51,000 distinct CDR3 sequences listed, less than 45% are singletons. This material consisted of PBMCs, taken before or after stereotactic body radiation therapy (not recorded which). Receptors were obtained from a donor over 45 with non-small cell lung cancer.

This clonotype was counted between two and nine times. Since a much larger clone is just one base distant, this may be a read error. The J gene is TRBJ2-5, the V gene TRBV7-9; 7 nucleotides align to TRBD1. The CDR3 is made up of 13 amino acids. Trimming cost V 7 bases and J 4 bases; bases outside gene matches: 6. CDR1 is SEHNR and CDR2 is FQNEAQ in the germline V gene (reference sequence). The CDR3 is CASISDRVETQYF. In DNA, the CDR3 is TGTGCCAGCATCTCCGACAGGGTAGAGACCCAGTACTTC.

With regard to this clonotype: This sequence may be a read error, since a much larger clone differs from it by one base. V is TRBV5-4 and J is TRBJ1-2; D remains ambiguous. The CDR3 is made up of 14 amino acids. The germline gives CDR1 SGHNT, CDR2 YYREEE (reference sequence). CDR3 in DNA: TGTGCCATCAGCTTGGTTGGGCAGGTCTATGGCTACACCTTC. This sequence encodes CAISLVGQVYGYTF.

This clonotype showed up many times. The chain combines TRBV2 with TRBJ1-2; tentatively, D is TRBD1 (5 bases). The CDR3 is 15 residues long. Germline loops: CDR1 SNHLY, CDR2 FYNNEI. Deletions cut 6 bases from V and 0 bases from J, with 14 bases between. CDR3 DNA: TGTGCCAGCAGGGTAGGGACGGAGCCTAACTATGGCTACACCTTC. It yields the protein CASRVGTEPNYGYTF.

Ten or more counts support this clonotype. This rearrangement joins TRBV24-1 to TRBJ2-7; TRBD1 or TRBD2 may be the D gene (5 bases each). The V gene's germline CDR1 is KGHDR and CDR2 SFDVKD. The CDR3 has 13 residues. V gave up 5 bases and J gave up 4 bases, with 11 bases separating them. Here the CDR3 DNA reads TGTGCCACCAGTGGTGCAGGGAGTTACGAGCAGTACTTC. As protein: CATSGAGSYEQYF.

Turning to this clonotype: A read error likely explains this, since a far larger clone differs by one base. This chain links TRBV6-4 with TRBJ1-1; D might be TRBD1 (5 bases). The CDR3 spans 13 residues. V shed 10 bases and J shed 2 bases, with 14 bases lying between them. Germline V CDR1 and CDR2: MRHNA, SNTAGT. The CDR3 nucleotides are TGTGCCACTTCCGGGGGATTCAACACTGAAGCTTTCTTT. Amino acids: CATSGGFNTEAFF.

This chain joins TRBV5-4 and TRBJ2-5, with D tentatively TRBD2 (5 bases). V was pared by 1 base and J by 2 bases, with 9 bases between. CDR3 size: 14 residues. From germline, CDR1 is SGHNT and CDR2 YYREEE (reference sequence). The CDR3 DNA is TGTGCCAGCAGCTTGCTGCGGGCGCAAGAGACCCAGTACTTC. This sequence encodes CASSLLRAQETQYF.

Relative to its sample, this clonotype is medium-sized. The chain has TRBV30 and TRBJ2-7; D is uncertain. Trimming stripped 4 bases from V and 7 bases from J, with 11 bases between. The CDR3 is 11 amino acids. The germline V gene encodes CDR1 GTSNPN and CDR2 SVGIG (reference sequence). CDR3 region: CAWKLQQEQYF. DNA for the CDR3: TGTGCCTGGAAGTTGCAGCAGGAGCAGTACTTC.

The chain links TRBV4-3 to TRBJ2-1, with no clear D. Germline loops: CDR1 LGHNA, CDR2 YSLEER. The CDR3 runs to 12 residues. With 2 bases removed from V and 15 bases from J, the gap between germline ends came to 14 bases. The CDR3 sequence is CASSQIGSQPFF. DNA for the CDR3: TGCGCCAGCAGCCAAATAGGCTCTCAGCCGTTCTTC.

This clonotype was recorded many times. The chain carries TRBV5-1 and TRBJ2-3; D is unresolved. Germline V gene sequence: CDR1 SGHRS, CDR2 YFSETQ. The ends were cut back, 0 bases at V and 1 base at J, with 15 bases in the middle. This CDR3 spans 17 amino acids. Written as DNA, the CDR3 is TGCGCCAGCAGCTTGGTAAAGCAGGCTGCCGGCACAGATACGCAGTATTTT. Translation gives CASSLVKQAAGTDTQYF.

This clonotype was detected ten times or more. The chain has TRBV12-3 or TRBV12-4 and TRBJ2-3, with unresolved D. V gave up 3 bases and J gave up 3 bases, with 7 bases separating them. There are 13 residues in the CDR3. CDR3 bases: TGTGCCAGCAGTTTTAAGGGTACAGATACGCAGTATTTT. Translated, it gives CASSFKGTDTQYF.

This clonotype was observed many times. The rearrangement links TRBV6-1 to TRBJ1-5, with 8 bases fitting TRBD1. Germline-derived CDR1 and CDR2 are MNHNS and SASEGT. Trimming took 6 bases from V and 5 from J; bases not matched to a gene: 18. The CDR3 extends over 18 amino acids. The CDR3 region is CASSPAQGARIDDQPQHF. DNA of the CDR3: TGTGCCAGCAGCCCGGCCCAGGGGGCGCGGATCGACGATCAGCCCCAGCATTTT.

In DNA, the CDR3 is TGTGCCAGCAGCCCAGGTCCAGTTCCTGTTCTCTCCAATGAGCAGTTCTTC. Its protein product is CASSPGPVPVLSNEQFF. The V gene is TRBV7-3, the J gene TRBJ2-1; no clear D gene. CDR1 and CDR2 (germline): SGHTA, FQGTGA. V was trimmed by 5 bases and J by 6 bases, leaving 23 bases between them. CDR3 length equals 17 residues.

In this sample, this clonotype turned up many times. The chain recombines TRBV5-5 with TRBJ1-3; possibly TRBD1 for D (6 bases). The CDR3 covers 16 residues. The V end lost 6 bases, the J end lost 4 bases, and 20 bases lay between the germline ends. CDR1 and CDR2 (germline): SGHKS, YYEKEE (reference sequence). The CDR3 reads CASNKVWDTEGNTIYF. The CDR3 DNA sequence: TGTGCCAGCAACAAAGTCTGGGACACGGAAGGAAACACCATATATTTT. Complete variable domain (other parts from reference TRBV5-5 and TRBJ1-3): DAGVTQSPTHLIKTRGQQVTLRCSPISGHKSVSWYQQVLGQGPQFIFQYYEKEERGRGNFPDRFSARQFPNYSSELNVNALLLGDSALYLCASNKVWDTEGNTIYFGEGSWLTVV.